Listed below are T cell receptor beta chains from one sample, sequenced in a study of control samples from healthy donors and cancer patients. Produced via immunoSEQ multiplex PCR; TCRdb's table is partial and in-frame only. The sample records 65,000 to 90,000 clones, over 75% being singletons. Material: blood. The receptors were gathered from a man aged 50-59 years in good health. CDR3s include the opening cysteine and the closing phenylalanine or tryptophan. The D gene is left open where the match is weak. Clone size is not always given. Where it is, it says once, few, many or a class for expanded clones.

>.|TRBJ1-5|.|TRBV30
TGTGCCTGGAGTACCCCCGGGACATATCAGCCCCAGCATTTT
CAWSTPGTYQPQHF
>few|TRBJ2-7|.|TRBV5-5
TGTGCCAGCAGCTTGGACTACTCTACGAGGCAGTACTTC
CASSLDYSTRQYF
>.|TRBJ2-5|TRBD1|TRBV5-4
TGTGCCAGCAGCTTGCAGGGGGCGGGCGAAAAGACCCAGTACTTC
CASSLQGAGEKTQYF
>few|TRBJ2-3|.|TRBV7-9
TGTGCCAGCAGCTTCCAGTCTACAGATACGCAGTATTTT
CASSFQSTDTQYF
>few|TRBJ1-1|.|TRBV21-1
TGTGCCAGCAGCAAAGCCCGGGACAGGAGCACTGAAGCTTTCTTT
CASSKARDRSTEAFF
>.|TRBJ2-3|TRBD2|TRBV13
TGTGCCAGCAGCCGCGTTGTGACTAGCGGGACTAGCACAGATACGCAGTATTTT
CASSRVVTSGTSTDTQYF
>.|TRBJ1-6|TRBD1|TRBV12-3/TRBV12-4
TGTGCCAGCAGTCCAGGGGGAGGTTCACCCCTCCACTTT
CASSPGGGSPLHF
>.|TRBJ2-1|TRBD1|TRBV5-1
TGCGCCAGCAGCCTAGACAGGGGGCCCTACAATGAGCAGTTCTTC
CASSLDRGPYNEQFF
>.|TRBJ1-1|.|TRBV6-1
TGTGCCAGCAGTTATCCGGGAGCGGAAGCTTTCTTT
CASSYPGAEAFF
>.|TRBJ1-2|.|TRBV5-1
TGCGCCAGCAGCGAACAGGGTGACTATGGCTACACCTTC
CASSEQGDYGYTF
>few|TRBJ1-1|TRBD1|TRBV5-8
TGTGCCAGCAGCTTGGACGACAGGGACACTGAAGCTTTCTTT
CASSLDDRDTEAFF
>.|TRBJ2-5|.|TRBV5-4
TGTGCCAGCAGTCACGGACAGGGAGGGCAAGAGACCCAGTACTTC
CASSHGQGGQETQYF
>.|TRBJ2-7|TRBD2|TRBV7-2
TGTGCCAGCAGCTTCCGAATAGCGGGAGGTCCTGGATCCTACGAGCAGTACTTC
CASSFRIAGGPGSYEQYF
>.|TRBJ2-3|.|TRBV10-3
TGTGCCACCGCCAAGATGGCTAGCACAGATACGCAGTATTTT
CATAKMASTDTQYF
>.|TRBJ1-1|.|TRBV5-1
TGCGCCAGCAGCTTGGAGGCCGGAGGTGGGACTGAAGCTTTCTTT
CASSLEAGGGTEAFF
>.|TRBJ1-6|.|TRBV7-8
TGTGCCAGCAGCTTAGAACCCCAGAGGATCCCCCTCCACTTT
CASSLEPQRIPLHF
>.|TRBJ1-2|TRBD1|TRBV10-3
TGTGCCACTGGGACAGGGGGCGAATCGGACTATGGCTACACCTTC
CATGTGGESDYGYTF
>.|TRBJ2-5|.|TRBV6-4
TGTGCCAGCAGTGACTCGACGGGACAAGAGACCCAGTACTTC
CASSDSTGQETQYF
>.|TRBJ2-3|.|TRBV10-1
TGCGCCAGCAGTGATTATGGGGGCCCCACAGATACGCAGTATTTT
CASSDYGGPTDTQYF
>.|TRBJ2-5|.|TRBV6-5
TGTGCCAGCAGTCCCTGGACAGAGGGAGAGACCCAGTACTTC
CASSPWTEGETQYF
>.|TRBJ2-1|TRBD1|TRBV7-3
TGTGCCAGCAGTTCCGGGACAGGGGGCTACAATGAGCAGTTCTTC
CASSSGTGGYNEQFF
>once|TRBJ1-2|.|TRBV24-1
TGTGCCACCAGCGAAGGGGGGGATCGGGGCTACACCTTC
CATSEGGDRGYTF
>.|TRBJ1-4|.|TRBV2
TGTGCCAGCAGGGAGGGACAACTGGAGGAAAAACTGTTTTTT
CASREGQLEEKLFF
>.|TRBJ1-2|.|TRBV4-3
TGCGCCAGCAGTTCCGGGACGCTCTATGGCTACACCTTC
CASSSGTLYGYTF
>.|TRBJ1-1|.|TRBV12-5
TGTGCTAGTGGTTTGGTTGGCCTCGCTGAAGCTTTCTTT
CASGLVGLAEAFF
>.|TRBJ2-2|TRBD2|TRBV15
TGTGCCACCAGCAAACTAGCGACCAACACCGGGGAGCTGTTTTTT
CATSKLATNTGELFF
>.|TRBJ2-3|.|TRBV5-5
TGTGCCAGCAGTCCGGACAGACCAGATACGCAGTATTTT
CASSPDRPDTQYF
>.|TRBJ2-7|.|TRBV21-1
TGTGCCAGCCCCCAATCAGGGGGCTACGAGCAGTACTTC
CASPQSGGYEQYF
>.|TRBJ1-1|TRBD1|TRBV6-2/TRBV6-3
TGTGCCAGCAGTGACAACCGGGACAGGGGAGAAGCTTTCTTT
CASSDNRDRGEAFF
>.|TRBJ1-2|.|TRBV5-6
TGTGCCAGCAGCTTGGTGGGGGATTTCTCCTATGGCTACACCTTC
CASSLVGDFSYGYTF
>.|TRBJ2-5|TRBD2|TRBV7-2
TGTGCCAGCAGCTTAGAAACTAGCGGGTTGAAGACCCAGTACTTC
CASSLETSGLKTQYF
>.|TRBJ2-1|.|TRBV4-3
TGCGCCAGCAGCGGAGGGGTTAGCTCCTACAATGAGCAGTTCTTC
CASSGGVSSYNEQFF
>.|TRBJ1-5|.|TRBV11-3
TGTGCCAGCAGCCACGGGTTAGGGGGGTATCAGCCCCAGCATTTT
CASSHGLGGYQPQHF
>.|TRBJ2-7|.|TRBV4-3
TGCGCCAGCAGCCAGAGTACAGGGACTTTAGAGCACTACGAGCAGTACTTC
CASSQSTGTLEHYEQYF
>.|TRBJ2-5|TRBD1|TRBV7-8
TGTGCCAGCAGCTTAGGACAGGGGGCCGAGACCCAGTACTTC
CASSLGQGAETQYF
>.|TRBJ2-2|.|TRBV21-1
TGTGCCAGCACTCGACTAGCGGGGGAGAAGGACACCGGGGAGCTGTTTTTT
CASTRLAGEKDTGELFF
>.|TRBJ1-3|.|TRBV3-1/TRBV3-2
TGTGCCAGCAGCCAAGTGAGCTCTGGAAACACCATATATTTT
CASSQVSSGNTIYF
>.|TRBJ2-6|.|TRBV28
TGTGCCAGCAGTATATCTTCATACAGGGTTGCTGGGGCCAACGTCCTGACTTTC
CASSISSYRVAGANVLTF
>.|TRBJ1-2|TRBD1|TRBV7-3
TGTGCCAGCAGCGACCCGCGAGCGACAGGGGTCTATGGCTACACCTTC
CASSDPRATGVYGYTF
>.|TRBJ2-1|TRBD2|TRBV7-9
TGTGCCAGCAGCTTTTACGGGAGGGGGTACAATGAGCAGTTCTTC
CASSFYGRGYNEQFF
>.|TRBJ1-5|.|TRBV6-6
TGTGCCAGCAGTACGGACATTCAGTATCAGCCCCAGCATTTT
CASSTDIQYQPQHF
>.|TRBJ1-5|.|TRBV6-1
TGTGCCAGCAGTGACGGACCAGGGCATTCAAGCAATCAGCCCCAGCATTTT
CASSDGPGHSSNQPQHF
>.|TRBJ1-2|.|TRBV11-3
TGTGCCAGCAGCACCACAGGGTATGGCTACACCTTC
CASSTTGYGYTF
>.|TRBJ1-1|.|TRBV5-5
TGTGCCAGCAGCCCGGTCACCGGGGGAGCCTTTACTGAAGCTTTCTTT
CASSPVTGGAFTEAFF
>.|TRBJ2-3|.|TRBV5-1
TGCGCCAGCAGCTCCACGTGGCAGGCCAACACAGATACGCAGTATTTT
CASSSTWQANTDTQYF
>.|TRBJ2-1|.|TRBV5-4
TGTGCCAGCAGCTCGACAGGGAGGGAATACAATGAGCAGTTCTTC
CASSSTGREYNEQFF